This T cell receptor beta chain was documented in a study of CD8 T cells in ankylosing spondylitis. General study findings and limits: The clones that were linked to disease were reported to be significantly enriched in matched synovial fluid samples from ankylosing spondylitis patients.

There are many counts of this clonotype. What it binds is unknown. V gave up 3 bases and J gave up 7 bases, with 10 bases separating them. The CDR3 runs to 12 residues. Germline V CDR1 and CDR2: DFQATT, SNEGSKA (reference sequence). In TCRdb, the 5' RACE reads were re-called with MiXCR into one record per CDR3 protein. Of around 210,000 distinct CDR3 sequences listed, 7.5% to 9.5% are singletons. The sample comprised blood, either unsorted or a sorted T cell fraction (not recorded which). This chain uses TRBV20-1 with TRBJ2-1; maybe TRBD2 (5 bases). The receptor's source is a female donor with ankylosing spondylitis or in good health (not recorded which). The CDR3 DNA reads TGCAGTGCTAGTGTTAGCGATAATGAGCAGTTCTTC. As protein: CSASVSDNEQFF.